One sample yielded the 25 T cell receptor beta chains listed below, sequenced in a study of T cells in localized non-small cell lung cancer. Assay used: immunoSEQ multiplex PCR; TCRdb lists only in-frame clones, some missing. The sample lists more than 30,000 clones, roughly 86% seen once, with 4.2% in the top ten. Source: peripheral blood mononuclear cells, taken before any cancer treatment. All receptors derive from a woman aged 35 to 70 with stage III lung adenocarcinoma.

The chain is built from TRBV5-4 and TRBJ1-3; D not certain. The germline gives CDR1 SGHNT, CDR2 YYREEE (reference sequence). V dropped 0 bases and J dropped 4 bases, with 2 bases sitting between them. This CDR3 has 12 amino acids. The CDR3 nucleotides read TGTGCCAGCAGCTTGGACGGAAACACCATATATTTT. It encodes CASSLDGNTIYF.

The V gene is TRBV4-1, the J gene TRBJ2-7; tentatively, D is TRBD1 (6 bases). Germline V gives CDR1 MGHRA, CDR2 YSYEKL. This CDR3 has 14 residues. V was trimmed by 0 bases and J by 2 bases, leaving 8 bases between them. The CDR3 spells CASSQDWDTYEQYF. CDR3 sequence (DNA): TGCGCCAGCAGCCAAGATTGGGACACCTACGAGCAGTACTTC.

The rearrangement joins TRBV5-1 to TRBJ2-2; 7 bases are a match to TRBD1. This CDR3 spans 14 amino acids. The ends lost 9 bases at V and 8 bases at J; junction bases unmatched: 13. The germline gives CDR1 SGHRS, CDR2 YFSETQ. CDR3 sequence (DNA): TGCGCCACGGGACAGAGTAACCCCGAAGGGGAGCTGTTTTTT. Protein sequence: CATGQSNPEGELFF. Variable domain in full (rest from reference TRBV5-1 and TRBJ2-2): KAGVTQTPRYLIKTRGQQVTLSCSPISGHRSVSWYQQTPGQGLQFLFEYFSETQRNKGNFPGRFSGRQFSNSRSEMNVSTLELGDSALYLCATGQSNPEGELFFGEGSRLTVL.

The chain recombines TRBV25-1 with TRBJ1-2; D is ambiguous. The CDR3 contains 15 residues. Trimming removed 3 bases from V and 6 bases from J, with 17 bases in between. From germline, CDR1 is MGHDK and CDR2 SYGVNS. The CDR3, as DNA: TGTGCCAGCAGTGATCGCTACCCTGAATGGGATGGCTACACCTTC. It yields the protein CASSDRYPEWDGYTF.

CDR3 amino acids: CASSFDRDEQYF. CDR3 DNA sequence: TGTGCCAGCAGCTTCGACAGGGACGAGCAGTACTTC. J is TRBJ2-7 and V is TRBV11-2; 7 nucleotides line up with TRBD1. The CDR3 spans 12 residues. The V gene's germline CDR1 is SGHAT and CDR2 FQNNGV. V trimming: 3 bases; J trimming: 5 bases; junction bases outside the gene matches: 1.

The chain carries TRBV7-9 and TRBJ1-1; D is unresolved. CDR1 and CDR2 (germline): SEHNR, FQNEAQ (reference sequence). Trimming took 10 bases from V and 0 from J, leaving 12 bases between them. The CDR3 contains 13 residues. The CDR3 DNA sequence: TGTGCCACCCCTGGTACGGTGAACACTGAAGCTTTCTTT. Residues: CATPGTVNTEAFF. Full variable domain (outside the CDR3, taken from reference TRBV7-9 and TRBJ1-1): DTGVSQNPRHKITKRGQNVTFRCDPISEHNRLYWYRQTLGQGPEFLTYFQNEAQLEKSRLLSDRFSAERPKGSFSTLEIQRTEQGDSAMYLCATPGTVNTEAFFGQGTRLTVV.

The V gene is TRBV7-7, the J gene TRBJ1-3; D call uncertain. V was trimmed by 5 bases and J by 0 bases, leaving 11 bases between them. Germline V gene lookup returns CDR1 SSHAT and CDR2 FNYEAQ (reference sequence). There are 15 residues in the CDR3. The DNA for the CDR3 is TGTGCCAGCAGCCCAAGCACACTCTCTGGAAACACCATATATTTT. Residues: CASSPSTLSGNTIYF.

The chain has TRBV7-2 and TRBJ1-1, with D hard to call. CDR1 is SGHTA and CDR2 is FQGNSA in the germline V gene. Trimming stripped 7 bases from V and 10 bases from J, with 19 bases between. The CDR3 extends over 13 amino acids. CDR3 sequence reads: CASTQRSKVRAFF. In DNA form, the CDR3 reads TGTGCCAGCACCCAAAGAAGTAAGGTTCGAGCTTTCTTT.

The chain has TRBV27 and TRBJ1-2; D may be TRBD1 (6 bases). The V gene lost 5 bases and the J gene lost 1 base, with 17 bases spanning the gap. The CDR3 totals 16 residues. Germline CDR1 MNHEY, CDR2 SMNVEV (reference sequence). In DNA form, the CDR3 reads TGTGCCAGCAGTCCAGACAGGAGCCTCATTAACTATGGCTACACCTTC. Protein product: CASSPDRSLINYGYTF.

The chain carries TRBV28 and TRBJ1-5; TRBD1 matches 12 bases. V lost 3 bases to trimming and J lost 0 bases; unmatched junction nucleotides: 15. The CDR3 is made up of 21 amino acids. Germline V CDR1 and CDR2: MDHEN, SYDVKM. Here the CDR3 reads CASSFFWGGQGALDSNQPQHF. CDR3 DNA: TGTGCCAGCAGTTTTTTTTGGGGGGGACAGGGGGCTCTTGATAGCAATCAGCCCCAGCATTTT.

V is TRBV5-6 and J is TRBJ1-3, with D possibly being TRBD1 (5 bases). V was pared by 0 bases and J by 3 bases, with 7 bases between. Looked up from germline, CDR1 is SGHDT and CDR2 is YYEEEE. This CDR3 comprises 14 residues. CDR3 nucleotide sequence: TGTGCCAGCAGCTTGGCGGGGGTTGGAAACACCATATATTTT. This sequence encodes CASSLAGVGNTIYF.

This clone has just one count. The rearrangement joins TRBV28 to TRBJ1-2; TRBD1 is a possible D gene (5 bases). This CDR3 is 13 amino acids long. With 2 bases removed from V and 5 bases from J, the gap between germline ends came to 9 bases. Germline V CDR1 and CDR2: MDHEN, SYDVKM. CDR3: CASSLGRGYGYTF. In DNA, the CDR3 is TGTGCCAGCAGTTTAGGGCGGGGGTATGGCTACACCTTC.

This sequence joins TRBV4-3 and TRBJ2-1, with D possibly TRBD2 on 6 matching bases. The germline V gene has CDR1 LGHNA and CDR2 YSLEER. V was trimmed by 3 bases and J by 3 bases, leaving 15 bases between them. There are 16 residues in the CDR3. CDR3: CASSHTLATIYNEQFF. DNA for the CDR3: TGCGCCAGCAGCCACACTCTAGCGACAATCTACAATGAGCAGTTCTTC.

The chain is built from TRBV5-4 and TRBJ2-3, with D maybe TRBD2 (5 bases). Trimming left V 2 bases short and J 10 bases short, with 11 bases between. This CDR3 comprises 12 residues. Germline-derived CDR1 and CDR2 are SGHNT and YYREEE (reference sequence). The CDR3 sequence: CASSFGEPAQYF. The CDR3 bases are TGTGCCAGCAGCTTTGGGGAGCCGGCGCAGTATTTT.

The genes are TRBV5-8 and TRBJ2-1; D gene ambiguous. V lost 4 bases, J lost 10 bases, and 9 bases lay in between. The CDR3 contains 11 residues. In germline, CDR1 is SGHTS, CDR2 YDEGEE. The CDR3 nucleotides read TGTGCCAGCAGCCTACGCATCGAGCAGTTCTTC. Its translation is CASSLRIEQFF.

The chain links TRBV28 to TRBJ2-7, with 12 bases identical to TRBD2. Germline V CDR1 and CDR2: MDHEN, SYDVKM. This CDR3 spans 16 amino acids. With V trimmed by 5 bases and J by 3 bases, 8 bases remained unmatched. The CDR3 is CASSRPGLAGSYEQYF. In nucleotides, the CDR3 is TGTGCCAGCAGTCGCCCGGGACTAGCGGGCAGCTACGAGCAGTACTTC.

The gene calls are TRBV27 and TRBJ1-5; D is undetermined. The CDR3 contains 13 residues. V was clipped by 4 bases and J by 0 bases, with 4 bases between them. Germline values: CDR1 MNHEY, CDR2 SMNVEV (reference sequence). CDR3 DNA sequence: TGTGCCAGCAGTTCTGATAGCAATCAGCCCCAGCATTTT. The encoded protein is CASSSDSNQPQHF.

The table lists this clone with a count of one. The chain joins TRBV9 to TRBJ1-4; D is perhaps TRBD1 (5 bases). CDR3 length: 16 amino acids. Trimming shortened V by 0 bases and J by 4 bases, and 13 bases separated the two germline ends. From germline, CDR1 is SGDLS and CDR2 YYNGEE. In DNA, the CDR3 is TGTGCCAGCAGCGTAGCTCCGCGTGGGGGTAATGAAAAACTGTTTTTT. Translated: CASSVAPRGGNEKLFF.

The V call is TRBV6-1, the J call TRBJ2-7; D gene uncertain. The CDR3 contains 11 residues. The germline V and J ends were trimmed by 6 bases and 5 bases, with 8 bases remaining between them. Germline V gives CDR1 MNHNS, CDR2 SASEGT. DNA for the CDR3: TGTGCCAGCAGCTCGGGTCACGAGCAGTACTTC. This translates into CASSSGHEQYF.

Written as DNA, the CDR3 is TGTGCCAGTAGTATATCGACGGGTGATGGCTACACCTTC. This encodes CASSISTGDGYTF. The chain has TRBV19 and TRBJ1-2; D ambiguous. The CDR3 extends over 13 amino acids. Germline values: CDR1 LNHDA, CDR2 SQIVND (reference sequence). The V and J ends lost 2 bases and 6 bases respectively, with 10 bases between them. Drawing the rest from reference TRBV19 and TRBJ1-2, the complete variable domain is DGGITQSPKYLFRKEGQNVTLSCEQNLNHDAMYWYRQDPGQGLRLIYYSQIVNDFQKGDIAEGYSVSREKKESFPLTVTSAQKNPTAFYLCASSISTGDGYTFGSGTRLTVV.

The rearrangement links TRBV21-1 to TRBJ2-5; TRBD2 is the table's D call and was not checked against the DNA. TRBV21-1 corresponds to a pseudogene. CDR3 length equals 10 residues. The CDR3: CASNEETSNF. CDR3 sequence (DNA): TGTGCCAGCAATGAAGAGACTAGTAACTTC.

The chain combines TRBV7-2 with TRBJ2-5, with unresolved D. The length of the CDR3 is 13 residues. Trimming cost V 0 bases and J 5 bases, with 7 bases left between them. CDR1 SGHTA and CDR2 FQGNSA come from the germline V gene. This CDR3 is CASSLAVPETQYF. CDR3 bases: TGTGCCAGCAGCTTAGCTGTCCCGGAGACCCAGTACTTC.

CDR3 protein: CAISDRDRSYEQYF. The CDR3 DNA reads as TGTGCCATCAGTGACCGGGACAGGTCCTACGAGCAGTACTTC. The V and J genes are TRBV10-3 and TRBJ2-7; 8 positions agree with TRBD1. J lost 1 base, V lost 3 bases, and 2 bases had no gene match. Germline V gives CDR1 ENHRY, CDR2 SYGVKD. The CDR3 has 14 residues.

The chain recombines TRBV2 with TRBJ2-5; possible D gene TRBD1, 5 bases. The length of the CDR3 is 13 residues. Germline V gives CDR1 SNHLY, CDR2 FYNNEI. The V gene lost 1 base and the J gene lost 9 bases, with 12 bases spanning the gap. The CDR3 spells CASSEVRVGAQYF. CDR3 DNA sequence: TGTGCCAGCAGTGAAGTACGGGTAGGGGCCCAGTACTTC.

V and J are TRBV10-3 and TRBJ2-7; D possibly corresponds to TRBD1 (6 bases). The CDR3 sequence is 13 residues long. Germline-derived CDR1 and CDR2 are ENHRY and SYGVKD. Trimming removed 6 bases from V and 6 bases from J, with 15 bases in between. CDR3 sequence (DNA): TGTGCCATCAGCGGTACGGACAGCACCGAGCAGTACTTC. Amino acid sequence: CAISGTDSTEQYF.